The text below deals with one T cell receptor beta chain. Its antigen is unknown. This specimen comes from a study of cytomegalovirus exposure and HLA in healthy donors. Overall study findings and caveats: Relative to the approximately 660-donor mean, N-insertions were reportedly fewer in an Asian-associated ancestry cluster in a later analysis. In a later analysis, V- and J-gene trimming of beta chains associated with a DCLRE1C missense variant, replicated independently. Researchers counted over 150 TCR beta chains as cytomegalovirus-associated. Association with HLA alleles at 0.05 false discovery rate was found for roughly 17,000 TCR beta sequences in a later analysis.

The PCR made use of 60 Vbeta and 13 Jbeta primers. Some clones are missing from TCRdb's copy, which holds only in-frame ones; the method was immunoSEQ multiplex PCR. The top ten clones hold about 0.69% of a sample with 90,000 to 100,000 clones, approximately 80% of them seen once. The CDR3 extends over 15 amino acids. After removal of 5 bases from V and 3 bases from J, the junction contained 5 bases not matched to a gene. In germline, CDR1 is LNHDA, CDR2 SQIVND (reference sequence). V gene TRBV19 combines with J gene TRBJ1-5, with 9 bases lining up with TRBD1. The TCR comes from a woman aged 55-70 years in good health and CMV-seronegative. The sample consisted of PBMCs. CDR3 sequence (DNA): TGTGCCAGTAGTTTATACAGGGGGCTCAATCAGCCCCAGCATTTT. Protein sequence: CASSLYRGLNQPQHF. The full variable domain, rest sourced from reference TRBV19 and TRBJ1-5, is DGGITQSPKYLFRKEGQNVTLSCEQNLNHDAMYWYRQDPGQGLRLIYYSQIVNDFQKGDIAEGYSVSREKKESFPLTVTSAQKNPTAFYLCASSLYRGLNQPQHFGDGTRLSIL.